Given below is one TCR beta chain in context. Its specificity is not known. The entry originates in a study of chemoradiotherapy in HPV16-positive cancers. Over chemoradiotherapy, repertoires were sampled more than once. The CDR3 is 10 amino acids. V dropped 7 bases and J dropped 6 bases, with 6 bases sitting between them. The V gene's germline CDR1 is DFQATT and CDR2 SNEGSKA (reference sequence). Study-level findings and limits: Better recurrence-free survival went with HPV-responsive T-cell expansion in HPV16-positive patients. The functional HPV-specific definition rests on just a couple of HPV16-positive patients. Candidate HPV-specific clones and E7-related TCR motifs grew in tumor during treatment.

Generated by immunoSEQ multiplex PCR, the TCRdb table keeps only in-frame clones and is missing some. The repertoire holds 20,000 to 30,000 clones, with approximately 93% as singletons. The V call is TRBV20-1, the J call TRBJ1-4; the D is unclear. The sample here was taken from a patient who underwent chemoradiotherapy. This receptor was taken from a human donor with HPV-associated anogenital cancer. The CDR3 nucleotides are TGCAGTGTGGGATATGAAAAACTGTTTTTT. It is translated as CSVGYEKLFF.